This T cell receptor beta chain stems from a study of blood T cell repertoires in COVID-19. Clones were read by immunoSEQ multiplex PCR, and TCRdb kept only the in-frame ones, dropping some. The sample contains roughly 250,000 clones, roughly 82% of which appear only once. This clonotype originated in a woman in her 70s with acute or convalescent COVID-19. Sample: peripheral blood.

CDR3 amino acids: CASSSQGMGQPQHF. Written as DNA, the CDR3 is TGTGCCAGCAGCTCACAGGGGATGGGTCAGCCCCAGCATTTT. V is TRBV5-4 and J is TRBJ1-5; 7 bases fit TRBD1. With 3 bases clipped from V and 6 bases from J, the junction kept 6 bases outside the gene matches. The CDR3 runs to 14 residues. Germline V gene sequence: CDR1 SGHNT, CDR2 YYREEE (reference sequence).